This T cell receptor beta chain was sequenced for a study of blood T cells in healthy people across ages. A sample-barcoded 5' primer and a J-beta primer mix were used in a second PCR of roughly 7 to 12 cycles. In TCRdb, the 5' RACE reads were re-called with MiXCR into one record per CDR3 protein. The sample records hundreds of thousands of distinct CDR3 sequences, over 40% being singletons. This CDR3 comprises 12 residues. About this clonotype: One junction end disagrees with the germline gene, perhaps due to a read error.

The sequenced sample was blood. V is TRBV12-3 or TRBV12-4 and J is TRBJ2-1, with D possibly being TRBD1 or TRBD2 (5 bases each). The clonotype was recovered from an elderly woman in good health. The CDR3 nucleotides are TGTGCCAGCACAGGGAGAAACAATGAGGAGTTTTTC. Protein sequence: CASTGRNNEEFF.